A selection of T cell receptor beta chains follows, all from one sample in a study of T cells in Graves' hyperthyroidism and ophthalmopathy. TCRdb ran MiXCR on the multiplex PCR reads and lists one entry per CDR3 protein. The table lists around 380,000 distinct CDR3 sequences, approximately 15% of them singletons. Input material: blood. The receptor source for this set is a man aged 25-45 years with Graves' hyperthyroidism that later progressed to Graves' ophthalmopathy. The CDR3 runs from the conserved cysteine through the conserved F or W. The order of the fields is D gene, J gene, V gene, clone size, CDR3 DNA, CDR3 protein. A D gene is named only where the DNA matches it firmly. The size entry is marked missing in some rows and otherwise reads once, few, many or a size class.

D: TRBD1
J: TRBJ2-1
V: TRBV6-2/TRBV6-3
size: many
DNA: TGTGCCAGCAGTTACCGTCGACAGGGATTCATAAACAATGAGCAGTTCTTC
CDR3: CASSYRRQGFINNEQFF

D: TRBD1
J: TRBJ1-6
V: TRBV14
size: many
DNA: TGTGCCAGCAGCCCGCCGAGGGACAGGGGGCGTACCTATAATTCACCCCTCCACTTT
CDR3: CASSPPRDRGRTYNSPLHF

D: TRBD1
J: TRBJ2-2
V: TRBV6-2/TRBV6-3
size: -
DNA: TGTGCCAGCAGTTACTCCCAGGACAGGGGGAACACCGGGGAGCTGTTTTTT
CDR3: CASSYSQDRGNTGELFF

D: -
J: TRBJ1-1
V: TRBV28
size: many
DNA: TGTGCCAGCAGCAACCCTGGGGCAGGCAACACTGAAGCTTTCTTT
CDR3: CASSNPGAGNTEAFF

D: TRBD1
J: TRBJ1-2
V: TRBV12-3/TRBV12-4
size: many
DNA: TGTGCCAGCAGGGAGACAGGGGACTATGGCTACACCTTC
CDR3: CASRETGDYGYTF

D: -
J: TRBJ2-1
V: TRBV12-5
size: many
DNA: TGTGCTAGTGGATGGTCCCTGGGTCAGAAGGACAATGAGCAGTTCTTC
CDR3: CASGWSLGQKDNEQFF

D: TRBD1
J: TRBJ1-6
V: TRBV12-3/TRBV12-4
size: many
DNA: TGTGCCAGCAGGGGGGACAGCCAGCCTTCACCCCTCCACTTT
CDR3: CASRGDSQPSPLHF

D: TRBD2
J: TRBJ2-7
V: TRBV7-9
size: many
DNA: TGTGCCAGCAGCTTAGATTGGGCTAGCGGGGGGGCGCCCTCTGACGACGAGCAGTACTTC
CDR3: CASSLDWASGGAPSDDEQYF

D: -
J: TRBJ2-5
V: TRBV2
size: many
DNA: TGTGCCAGCAGTGATAGGGGGGCACGGGAGACCCAGTACTTC
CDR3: CASSDRGARETQYF

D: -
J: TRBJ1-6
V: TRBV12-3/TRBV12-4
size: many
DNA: TGTGCCAGCAGTTTACAGCAGGGAAGCAATTCACCCCTCCACTTT
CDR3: CASSLQQGSNSPLHF

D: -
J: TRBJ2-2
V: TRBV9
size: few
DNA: TGTGCCAGCACCCCTAGAAGGAACACCGGGGAGCTGTTTTTT
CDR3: CASTPRRNTGELFF

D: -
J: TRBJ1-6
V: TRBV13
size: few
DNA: TGTGCCAGCAGCCTCAGTGGAGCGTATTATAATTCACCCCTCCACTTT
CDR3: CASSLSGAYYNSPLHF

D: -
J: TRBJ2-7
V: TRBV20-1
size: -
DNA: TGCAGTGCTAGAGCTTTCGGACACCCTCAGTACGAGCAGTACTTC
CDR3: CSARAFGHPQYEQYF

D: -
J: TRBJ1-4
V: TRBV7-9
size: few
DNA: TGTGCCAGCAGCTTGCGAGGAGTAATTGAAAAACTGTTTTTT
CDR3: CASSLRGVIEKLFF

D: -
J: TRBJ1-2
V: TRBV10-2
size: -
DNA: TGCGCCAGCAGTGATGGCTCGCCCTATGGCTACACCTTC
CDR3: CASSDGSPYGYTF

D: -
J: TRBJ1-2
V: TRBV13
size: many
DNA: TGTGCCAGCAGCTCCGAGGACAAGTATGGCTACACCTTC
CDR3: CASSSEDKYGYTF

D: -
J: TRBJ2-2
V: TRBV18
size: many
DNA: TGTGCCAGCTCACCACGGAATCGTCCGAACACCGGGGAGCTGTTTTTT
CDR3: CASSPRNRPNTGELFF

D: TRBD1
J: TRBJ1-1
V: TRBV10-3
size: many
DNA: TGTGCCATCAGTAAGACAGGGTCCCCTGAAGCTTTCTTT
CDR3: CAISKTGSPEAFF

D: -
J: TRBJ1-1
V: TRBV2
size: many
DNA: TGTGCCAGCAGTGCTGCGAACACTGAAGCTTTCTTT
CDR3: CASSAANTEAFF

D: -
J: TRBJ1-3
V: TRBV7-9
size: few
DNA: TGTGCCAGCAGCTTAGGTTTAGGCACAGGGACTGGAAACACCATATATTTT
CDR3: CASSLGLGTGTGNTIYF

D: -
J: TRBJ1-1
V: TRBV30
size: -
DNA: TGTGCCTGGGTCGAGGGGGGCAACACTGAAGCTTTCTTT
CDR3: CAWVEGGNTEAFF

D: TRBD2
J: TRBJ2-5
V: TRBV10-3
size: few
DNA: TGTGCCACTCGGGGGGATCGGGAGACCCAGTACTTC
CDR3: CATRGDRETQYF

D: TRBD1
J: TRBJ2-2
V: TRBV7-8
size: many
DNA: TGTGCCAGCAGCTGGGGACAGGGTTTGATCGGGGAGCTGTTTTTT
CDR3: CASSWGQGLIGELFF

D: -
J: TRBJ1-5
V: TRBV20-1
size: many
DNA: TGCAGTGCTAGAGATTATACCACGCCAAATCAGCCCCAGCATTTT
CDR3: CSARDYTTPNQPQHF

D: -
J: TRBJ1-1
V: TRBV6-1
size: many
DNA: TGTGCCAGCAAGATTTCTAACACTGAAGCTTTCTTT
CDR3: CASKISNTEAFF

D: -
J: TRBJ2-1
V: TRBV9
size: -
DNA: TGTGCCAGCAGCGTAGAAGGCTATACCTACAATGAGCAGTTCTTC
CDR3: CASSVEGYTYNEQFF

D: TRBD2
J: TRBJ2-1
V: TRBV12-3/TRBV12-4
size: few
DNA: TGTGCCAGCAGACTAGCGGGGGGGCTGTACAATGAGCAGTTCTTC
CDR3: CASRLAGGLYNEQFF

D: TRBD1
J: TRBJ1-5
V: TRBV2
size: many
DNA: TGTGCCAGCAGCGTGACAGGGGGCAATCAGCCCCAGCATTTT
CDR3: CASSVTGGNQPQHF

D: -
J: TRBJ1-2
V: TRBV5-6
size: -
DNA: TGTGCCAGCAGCTTGGAGAGGAGTAGCTATGGCTACACCTTC
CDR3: CASSLERSSYGYTF

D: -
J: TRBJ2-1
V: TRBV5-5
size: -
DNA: TGTGCCAGCAGCACGATTAACAGGCTAGCCTTTACCAAGGCCTACAATGAGCAGATCTTC
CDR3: CASSTINRLAFTKAYNEQIF

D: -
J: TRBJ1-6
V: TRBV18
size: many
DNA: TGTGCCAGCTCACCAAAGGCCAGCCTGGGGAATTCACCCCTCCACTTT
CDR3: CASSPKASLGNSPLHF

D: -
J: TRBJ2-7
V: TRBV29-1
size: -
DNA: TGCAGCGTTACGTCGGCTTACGAGCAGTACTTC
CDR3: CSVTSAYEQYF

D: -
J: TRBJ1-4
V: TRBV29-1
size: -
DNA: TGCAGCGTTGAAAGAGGAGTTGGAGATGAAAAACTGTTTTTT
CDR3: CSVERGVGDEKLFF

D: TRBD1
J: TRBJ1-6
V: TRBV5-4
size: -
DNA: TGTGCCAGCAGCCCAGGGACAGGGACAAATTCACCCCTCCACTTT
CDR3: CASSPGTGTNSPLHF

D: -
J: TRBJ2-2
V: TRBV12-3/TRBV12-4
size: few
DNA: TGTGCCAGCAGCTCCCGAGGGACCAGATACACCGGGGAGCTGTTTTTT
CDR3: CASSSRGTRYTGELFF

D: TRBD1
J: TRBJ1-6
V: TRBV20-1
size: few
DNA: TGCAGTGCTAGCCATCCGACAGGGAGGTATTCACCCCTCCACTTT
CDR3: CSASHPTGRYSPLHF

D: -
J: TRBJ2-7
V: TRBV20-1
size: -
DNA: TGCAGTGCTAGAGATCCGAGACAGCCACCCTACAAGCAGTACTTC
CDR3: CSARDPRQPPYKQYF

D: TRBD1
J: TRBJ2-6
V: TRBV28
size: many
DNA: TGTGCCAGCAGTTTATCCTCGGGACAGGGGGGTTCAGGGGCCAACGTCCTGACTTTC
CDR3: CASSLSSGQGGSGANVLTF

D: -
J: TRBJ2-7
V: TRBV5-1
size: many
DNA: TGCGCCAGCAGCATGGACGCGGCCTACGAGCAGTACTTC
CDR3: CASSMDAAYEQYF

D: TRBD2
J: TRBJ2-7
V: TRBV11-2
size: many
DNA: TGTGCCAGCAGCACTCTAGCGGTTAGGGGCTCCTACGAGCAGTACTTC
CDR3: CASSTLAVRGSYEQYF

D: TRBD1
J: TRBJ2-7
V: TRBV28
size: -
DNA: TGTGCCAGCAGTTTATCGGGGACAGGGGAATCCTACGAGCAGTACTTC
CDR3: CASSLSGTGESYEQYF

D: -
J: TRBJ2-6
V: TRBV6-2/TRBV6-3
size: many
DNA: TGTGCCAGCAGTACATTGACACGACAGCACTCTGGGGCCAACGTCCTGACTTTC
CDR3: CASSTLTRQHSGANVLTF

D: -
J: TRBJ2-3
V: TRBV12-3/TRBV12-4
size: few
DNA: TGTGCCAGCAGTTTTCAGCAACAGGGAGATACGCAGTATTTT
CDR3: CASSFQQQGDTQYF

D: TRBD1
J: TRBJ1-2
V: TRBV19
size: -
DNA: TGTGCCAGTACGGAACTGACAGGGGACTATGGCTACACCTTC
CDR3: CASTELTGDYGYTF